Listed below are T cell receptor beta chains from one sample, sequenced in a study of shared T cell receptors in the human thymus. Profiled with immunoSEQ multiplex PCR; TCRdb holds only in-frame clones, not every one. The sample contains approximately 660,000 clones, 70% to 90% of which appear only once. This sample was also put to use in a study of human thymus T cells.

Sequencing was performed on thymocytes. The origin of the receptors is a boy under three years old with a congenital heart defect. Both conserved end residues are part of each CDR3. The D gene is left open where the match is weak. Clone size is stated in some rows and not others, as once, few, many or a class when expanded.

-	TRBJ2-7	TRBV19	-	TGTGCCAGTAGTATAGTGGCAGGGGGGACCTACGAGCAGTACTTC	CASSIVAGGTYEQYF
TRBD1	TRBJ2-2	TRBV6-5	-	TGTGCCAGCAGGCCGGACAGGGAGAACACCGGGGAGCTGTTTTTT	CASRPDRENTGELFF
-	TRBJ1-2	TRBV30	-	TGTGCCTGGAGTCCGGAGGGCCTATATGGCTACACCTTC	CAWSPEGLYGYTF
TRBD2	TRBJ2-7	TRBV14	-	TGTGCCAGCAGCCAAGAGAAGGCCAGTAGCGGGATCGTCGAGCAGTACTTC	CASSQEKASSGIVEQYF
-	TRBJ2-5	TRBV18	once	TGTGCCAGCTCACCACCGGAGGGACTGAGCCAAGAGACCCAGTACTTC	CASSPPEGLSQETQYF
-	TRBJ2-2	TRBV7-2	-	TGTGCCAGCAGCTCTAGGAGCGCGAACACCGGGGAGCTGTTTTTT	CASSSRSANTGELFF
TRBD2	TRBJ2-1	TRBV28	-	TGTGCCAGCAGTCGGACTAGCGGGAGTATCTACAATGAGCAGTTCTTC	CASSRTSGSIYNEQFF
TRBD1	TRBJ2-1	TRBV19	few	TGTGCCAGTGACAGGGGTAATGAGCAGTTCTTC	CASDRGNEQFF
-	TRBJ2-5	TRBV9	-	TGTGCCAGCAGCGGCCCCGGGGAGCCCGACCAGTACTTC	CASSGPGEPDQYF
TRBD2	TRBJ2-1	TRBV20-1	-	TGCAGTGCGACTAGCGGTGAGCAGTTCTTC	CSATSGEQFF
-	TRBJ2-7	TRBV5-1	-	TGCGCCAGCAGCTTCACGGGGAGCTCCTACGAGCAGTACTTC	CASSFTGSSYEQYF
TRBD2	TRBJ2-1	TRBV5-8	-	TGTGCCAGCAGCTTGGGTGTGACTAGCGGGAGGAGGGATGAGGAGCAGTTCTTC	CASSLGVTSGRRDEEQFF
TRBD1	TRBJ2-4	TRBV4-1	-	TGCGCCAGCAGCCCCGGACAGGAACTACCTGACATTCAGTACTTC	CASSPGQELPDIQYF